This record covers a single T cell receptor beta chain. The source of the sample is a study of molecular identifiers for immune sequencing clone quantification. MiXCR was run by TCRdb on the PCR reads, yielding one entry per CDR3 protein. The sample contains about 510,000 distinct CDR3 sequences, 20% to 25% of which appear only once. Germline CDR1 reads SGHRS; CDR2 reads YFSETQ. The CDR3 has 13 amino acids. The V end was cut by 1 base, the J end by 8 bases, with 12 bases between. J is TRBJ1-2 and V is TRBV5-1; D is uncertain. The receptor was isolated from a human donor in good health. Some libraries in this study had Jurkat cell RNA spiked in. The material sequenced was naive CD8+ T cells from blood, with Jurkat cell RNA spiked in. Subset specified: FACS-sorted CD8+CD4-CCR7+CD45RA+ naive T cells. DNA of the CDR3: TGCGCCAGCAGCTTGTCCGGGTCTCCGGGCTACACCTTC. The encoded protein is CASSLSGSPGYTF.